The rows below give T cell receptor beta chains drawn from one sample of a study of CD8+CD57+ T cells in acquired aplastic anemia. TCRdb reanalysed the reads using MiXCR and keeps one entry per CDR3 protein. The repertoire holds about 270,000 distinct CDR3 sequences, with roughly three fifths as singletons. Material: sorted CD4+, CD8+, or CD8+CD57+ T cells (not recorded which) from PBMCs. Every receptor here comes from a human donor with severe aplastic anemia or a healthy control (not recorded which). CDR3s include the opening cysteine and the closing phenylalanine or tryptophan. D genes are given only for firm matches. Some rows mark clone size as missing; the rest say once, few, many or name a class of expanded clone.

V gene: TRBV2
J gene: TRBJ1-6
CDR3 length: 14
D gene: TRBD1
clone size: .
CDR3 protein: CASSGTGDNSPLHF
CDR3 DNA: TGTGCCAGCAGCGGAACAGGGGACAATTCACCCCTCCACTTT

V gene: TRBV6-4
J gene: TRBJ2-2
CDR3 length: 14
D gene: .
clone size: .
CDR3 protein: CASRDEGEGGELFF
CDR3 DNA: TGTGCCAGCCGCGACGAGGGGGAAGGCGGGGAGCTGTTTTTT

V gene: TRBV6-6
J gene: TRBJ1-5
CDR3 length: 19
D gene: TRBD1
clone size: few
CDR3 protein: CASSYSGDRADFSNQPQHF
CDR3 DNA: TGTGCCAGCAGTTACTCTGGCGACAGGGCCGATTTTAGCAATCAGCCCCAGCATTTT

V gene: TRBV7-3
J gene: TRBJ2-7
CDR3 length: 15
D gene: .
clone size: .
CDR3 protein: CASSLTPGPLYEQYF
CDR3 DNA: TGTGCCAGCAGCTTAACCCCGGGACCCCTCTACGAGCAGTACTTC

V gene: TRBV3-1
J gene: TRBJ1-2
CDR3 length: 14
D gene: .
clone size: few
CDR3 protein: CASSYRATNYGYTF
CDR3 DNA: TGTGCCAGCAGCTACCGGGCCACGAACTATGGCTACACCTTC

V gene: TRBV24-1
J gene: TRBJ1-2
CDR3 length: 16
D gene: TRBD1
clone size: .
CDR3 protein: CATSSGTGRTNYGYTF
CDR3 DNA: TGTGCCACCAGTTCGGGGACAGGGCGGACTAACTATGGCTACACCTTC

V gene: TRBV6-5
J gene: TRBJ1-4
CDR3 length: 12
D gene: TRBD1
clone size: many
CDR3 protein: CASSPDRKKLFF
CDR3 DNA: TGTGCCAGCAGTCCGGACAGGAAAAAACTGTTTTTT

V gene: TRBV9
J gene: TRBJ2-1
CDR3 length: 15
D gene: TRBD1
clone size: .
CDR3 protein: CASSTGQGWDNEQFF
CDR3 DNA: TGTGCCAGCAGCACCGGACAGGGGTGGGACAATGAGCAGTTCTTC

V gene: TRBV27
J gene: TRBJ2-7
CDR3 length: 14
D gene: .
clone size: many
CDR3 protein: CASSPSAGPYEQYF
CDR3 DNA: TGTGCCAGCAGTCCGTCGGCGGGGCCCTACGAGCAGTACTTC

V gene: TRBV7-3
J gene: TRBJ1-2
CDR3 length: 12
D gene: .
clone size: .
CDR3 protein: CASSPPGGGYTF
CDR3 DNA: TGTGCCAGCAGTCCCCCGGGGGGCGGCTACACCTTC

V gene: TRBV7-2
J gene: TRBJ2-7
CDR3 length: 15
D gene: .
clone size: many
CDR3 protein: CASSSDRHGTREQYF
CDR3 DNA: TGTGCCAGCAGCTCGGACAGGCATGGGACTCGCGAGCAGTACTTC

V gene: TRBV5-1
J gene: TRBJ1-2
CDR3 length: 14
D gene: .
clone size: .
CDR3 protein: CASSQGTTNYGYTF
CDR3 DNA: TGCGCCAGCAGCCAAGGGACAACTAACTATGGCTACACCTTC

V gene: TRBV20-1
J gene: TRBJ2-7
CDR3 length: 12
D gene: TRBD1
clone size: few
CDR3 protein: CSASQGANEQYF
CDR3 DNA: TGCAGTGCTAGCCAGGGGGCAAACGAGCAGTACTTC

V gene: TRBV14
J gene: TRBJ1-2
CDR3 length: 14
D gene: .
clone size: many
CDR3 protein: CASSQVGTRAGYTF
CDR3 DNA: TGTGCCAGCAGCCAAGTCGGGACAAGGGCTGGCTACACCTTC

V gene: TRBV14
J gene: TRBJ1-1
CDR3 length: 15
D gene: .
clone size: .
CDR3 protein: CASSQQRGWNTEAFF
CDR3 DNA: TGTGCCAGCAGCCAACAGAGGGGCTGGAACACTGAAGCTTTCTTT

V gene: TRBV20-1
J gene: TRBJ1-1
CDR3 length: 13
D gene: .
clone size: .
CDR3 protein: CSSAQRMGTEAFF
CDR3 DNA: TGCAGCTCGGCCCAGCGCATGGGCACTGAAGCTTTCTTT

V gene: TRBV27
J gene: TRBJ1-1
CDR3 length: 14
D gene: TRBD1
clone size: many
CDR3 protein: CASSLRQGGTEAFF
CDR3 DNA: TGTGCCAGCAGTTTAAGACAGGGCGGCACTGAAGCTTTCTTT

V gene: TRBV20-1
J gene: TRBJ2-7
CDR3 length: 12
D gene: .
clone size: many
CDR3 protein: CSGGGGNNEQYF
CDR3 DNA: TGCAGCGGAGGGGGGGGCAACAACGAGCAGTACTTC

V gene: TRBV2
J gene: TRBJ2-7
CDR3 length: 14
D gene: TRBD2
clone size: .
CDR3 protein: CASRVLAGAHEQYF
CDR3 DNA: TGTGCCAGCAGGGTACTAGCGGGAGCCCACGAGCAGTACTTC

V gene: TRBV20-1
J gene: TRBJ2-3
CDR3 length: 12
D gene: .
clone size: .
CDR3 protein: CSARGGAYTQYF
CDR3 DNA: TGCAGTGCTAGGGGGGGGGCGTATACGCAGTATTTT

V gene: TRBV6-1
J gene: TRBJ2-5
CDR3 length: 17
D gene: TRBD2
clone size: .
CDR3 protein: CASSEYPSGITLNEQYF
CDR3 DNA: TGTGCCAGCAGTGAATATCCTAGCGGAATAACCCTAAATGAGCAGTACTTC

V gene: TRBV25-1
J gene: TRBJ2-7
CDR3 length: 15
D gene: .
clone size: .
CDR3 protein: CASSEVVTYSYEQYF
CDR3 DNA: TGTGCCAGCTCCGAGGTCGTTACGTACTCCTACGAGCAGTACTTC

V gene: TRBV7-9
J gene: TRBJ2-2
CDR3 length: 14
D gene: TRBD2
clone size: .
CDR3 protein: CASIGTTNTGELFF
CDR3 DNA: TGTGCCAGCATCGGGACTACTAACACCGGGGAGCTGTTTTTT

V gene: TRBV24-1
J gene: TRBJ2-5
CDR3 length: 15
D gene: .
clone size: few
CDR3 protein: CATSDFTRDQETQYF
CDR3 DNA: TGTGCCACCAGTGATTTTACCAGGGACCAAGAGACCCAGTACTTC

V gene: TRBV5-5
J gene: TRBJ2-5
CDR3 length: 16
D gene: .
clone size: .
CDR3 protein: CASSLRAAGIQETQYF
CDR3 DNA: TGTGCCAGCAGCTTGAGAGCAGCAGGGATCCAAGAGACCCAGTACTTC

V gene: TRBV20-1
J gene: TRBJ2-4
CDR3 length: 19
D gene: TRBD2
clone size: many
CDR3 protein: CSARSETSGLRGAKNIQYF
CDR3 DNA: TGCAGTGCCAGATCCGAGACTAGCGGGCTCCGAGGCGCCAAAAACATTCAGTACTTC

V gene: TRBV7-3
J gene: TRBJ2-2
CDR3 length: 15
D gene: .
clone size: .
CDR3 protein: CASSSRGGNTGELFF
CDR3 DNA: TGTGCCAGCAGCTCCAGGGGGGGGAACACCGGGGAGCTGTTTTTT

V gene: TRBV6-4
J gene: TRBJ1-6
CDR3 length: 14
D gene: TRBD1
clone size: few
CDR3 protein: CASSADRDNSPLHF
CDR3 DNA: TGTGCCAGCAGCGCGGACAGGGACAATTCACCCCTCCACTTT

V gene: TRBV20-1
J gene: TRBJ2-5
CDR3 length: 13
D gene: .
clone size: few
CDR3 protein: CSARMRWGETQYF
CDR3 DNA: TGCAGTGCTAGAATGCGGTGGGGAGAGACCCAGTACTTC

V gene: TRBV25-1
J gene: TRBJ1-3
CDR3 length: 17
D gene: TRBD1
clone size: .
CDR3 protein: CASSRTGTTSSGNTIYF
CDR3 DNA: TGCGCCAGCAGTCGGACAGGGACGACATCCTCTGGAAACACCATATATTTT

V gene: TRBV6-5
J gene: TRBJ1-6
CDR3 length: 14
D gene: .
clone size: .
CDR3 protein: CASSSDDANSPLHF
CDR3 DNA: TGTGCCAGCAGCTCTGATGACGCTAATTCACCCCTCCACTTT

V gene: TRBV20-1
J gene: TRBJ2-7
CDR3 length: 14
D gene: TRBD1
clone size: many
CDR3 protein: CSARPGTGGYEQYF
CDR3 DNA: TGCAGTGCTCGACCCGGGACAGGGGGCTACGAGCAGTACTTC

V gene: TRBV2
J gene: TRBJ2-3
CDR3 length: 15
D gene: TRBD2
clone size: .
CDR3 protein: CASSVGLAGADTQYF
CDR3 DNA: TGTGCCAGCAGTGTGGGACTAGCGGGGGCAGATACGCAGTATTTT

V gene: TRBV24-1
J gene: TRBJ2-1
CDR3 length: 15
D gene: .
clone size: .
CDR3 protein: CATSDRDRSYNEQFF
CDR3 DNA: TGTGCCACCAGTGACCGAGACAGATCCTACAATGAGCAGTTCTTC

V gene: TRBV19
J gene: TRBJ1-5
CDR3 length: 19
D gene: TRBD1
clone size: many
CDR3 protein: CASSIRGQGDPYSNQPQHF
CDR3 DNA: TGTGCCAGTAGTATCAGGGGACAGGGGGACCCTTATAGCAATCAGCCCCAGCATTTT

V gene: TRBV5-6
J gene: TRBJ2-2
CDR3 length: 16
D gene: TRBD2
clone size: many
CDR3 protein: CASSPSGGARTGELFF
CDR3 DNA: TGTGCCAGCAGCCCCTCGGGGGGGGCTAGAACCGGGGAGCTGTTTTTT

V gene: TRBV9
J gene: TRBJ2-1
CDR3 length: 18
D gene: TRBD2
clone size: many
CDR3 protein: CASSVFPGLAGGDNEQFF
CDR3 DNA: TGTGCCAGCAGCGTATTCCCGGGACTAGCGGGGGGCGATAATGAGCAGTTCTTC

V gene: TRBV12-3/TRBV12-4
J gene: TRBJ2-2
CDR3 length: 12
D gene: .
clone size: many
CDR3 protein: CASSPDTGELFF
CDR3 DNA: TGTGCCAGCAGTCCGGATACCGGGGAGCTGTTTTTT

V gene: TRBV9
J gene: TRBJ2-7
CDR3 length: 15
D gene: TRBD1
clone size: .
CDR3 protein: CASSQSGQGFPEQYF
CDR3 DNA: TGTGCCAGCAGCCAATCGGGACAGGGGTTTCCCGAGCAGTACTTC

V gene: TRBV11-2
J gene: TRBJ1-5
CDR3 length: 13
D gene: .
clone size: .
CDR3 protein: CASRLEGSQPQHF
CDR3 DNA: TGTGCCAGCAGATTAGAGGGGAGCCAGCCCCAGCATTTT

V gene: TRBV7-2
J gene: TRBJ2-6
CDR3 length: 17
D gene: .
clone size: .
CDR3 protein: CASSLSSGLTGANVLTF
CDR3 DNA: TGTGCCAGCAGCCTTAGCTCCGGACTCACAGGGGCCAACGTCCTGACTTTC

V gene: TRBV20-1
J gene: TRBJ1-2
CDR3 length: 13
D gene: .
clone size: many
CDR3 protein: CSARGPGMRGYTF
CDR3 DNA: TGCAGTGCTAGAGGACCAGGGATGCGTGGCTACACCTTC

V gene: TRBV7-8
J gene: TRBJ2-7
CDR3 length: 15
D gene: TRBD1
clone size: .
CDR3 protein: CASGKDRGFTYEQYF
CDR3 DNA: TGTGCCAGCGGCAAAGACAGGGGGTTTACCTACGAGCAGTACTTC

V gene: TRBV29-1
J gene: TRBJ1-2
CDR3 length: 12
D gene: .
clone size: .
CDR3 protein: CSVVVGVDGYTF
CDR3 DNA: TGCAGCGTGGTCGTTGGAGTGGATGGCTACACCTTC

V gene: TRBV20-1
J gene: TRBJ2-7
CDR3 length: 18
D gene: .
clone size: few
CDR3 protein: CSARVSAKGLTGSYEQYF
CDR3 DNA: TGCAGTGCTAGAGTCTCCGCGAAGGGACTCACGGGCTCCTACGAGCAGTACTTC

V gene: TRBV7-2
J gene: TRBJ2-3
CDR3 length: 15
D gene: TRBD2
clone size: .
CDR3 protein: CASSRFSGSADTQYF
CDR3 DNA: TGTGCCAGCAGCCGGTTCAGCGGGAGTGCAGATACGCAGTATTTT

V gene: TRBV30
J gene: TRBJ1-5
CDR3 length: 14
D gene: .
clone size: many
CDR3 protein: CAFLDSMSNQPQHF
CDR3 DNA: TGTGCCTTCCTGGACTCAATGAGCAATCAGCCCCAGCATTTT

V gene: TRBV24-1
J gene: TRBJ2-7
CDR3 length: 14
D gene: TRBD1
clone size: .
CDR3 protein: CATSPTGSSYEQYF
CDR3 DNA: TGTGCCACCTCCCCGACAGGGAGCTCCTACGAGCAGTACTTC

V gene: TRBV4-2
J gene: TRBJ2-7
CDR3 length: 17
D gene: .
clone size: many
CDR3 protein: CASSQDLKYGLPREQYF
CDR3 DNA: TGTGCCAGCAGCCAAGATCTTAAGTACGGGCTCCCACGCGAGCAGTACTTC

V gene: TRBV6-6
J gene: TRBJ2-7
CDR3 length: 12
D gene: .
clone size: .
CDR3 protein: CASSPMRYEQYF
CDR3 DNA: TGTGCCAGCAGCCCCATGAGGTACGAGCAGTACTTC

V gene: TRBV20-1
J gene: TRBJ1-2
CDR3 length: 16
D gene: .
clone size: few
CDR3 protein: CSASPVAVFTNYGYTF
CDR3 DNA: TGCAGTGCTAGCCCTGTTGCCGTATTTACTAACTATGGCTACACCTTC

V gene: TRBV9
J gene: TRBJ1-6
CDR3 length: 14
D gene: TRBD1
clone size: many
CDR3 protein: CASSVEDRTTPLHF
CDR3 DNA: TGTGCCAGCAGCGTAGAGGACAGGACGACACCCCTCCACTTT

V gene: TRBV5-1
J gene: TRBJ2-5
CDR3 length: 16
D gene: TRBD2
clone size: .
CDR3 protein: CASSLVIAGDQETQYF
CDR3 DNA: TGCGCCAGCAGCTTGGTGATAGCGGGGGACCAAGAGACCCAGTACTTC